This T cell receptor (beta chain) was captured in a study of blood T cell repertoires in COVID-19. Looking at the study overall: Spain, Italy and the United States supplied samples that represented acute and convalescent COVID-19.

Generated by immunoSEQ multiplex PCR, the TCRdb table keeps only in-frame clones and is missing some. The data hold about 80,000 clones, with around 83% observed a single time. This clone was recorded a few times. V was trimmed by 0 bases and J by 2 bases, leaving 9 bases between them. The length of the CDR3 is 14 residues. Per the germline V gene, CDR1 is SGHRS and CDR2 is YFSETQ. The sequencing input was peripheral blood. The source of this sequence is a human donor in a cohort sampled during active COVID-19. The chain has TRBV5-1 and TRBJ2-7; D is undetermined. CDR3 in DNA: TGCGCCAGCAGCTTGGTAGGAGACGCCTACGAGCAGTACTTC. The encoded protein is CASSLVGDAYEQYF.